Shown below are 5 T cell receptor delta chains from a single sample sequenced in a study of γδ T cells in repeated Plasmodium falciparum infection. Bulk repertoires came from Vgamma9/Vdelta2+ or Vdelta2-negative gammadelta T cells flow-sorted from PBMC. TCRdb applied CATT to the multiplex PCR reads for clone calling. The profile covers 45,000 to 50,000 delta-chain clones, with around 1.6% appearing a single time and around 8.6% taken by the ten largest. Sequencing was performed on gamma-delta T cells from blood. These receptors were collected from a pool of human donors (malaria-infected and uninfected, not separated).

This clone was seen a handful of times. A read error is likely here: a far larger clone is one base away. The chain carries TRDV1 and TRDJ1; 13 bases are shared with TRDD3. TCRdb is silent on the J gene; assignment here came from matching the DNA to germline. The CDR3 covers 21 residues. Germline V gene lookup returns CDR1 TSWWSYY and CDR2 QGS. The CDR3 protein is CALGTFFLPLVLLGDTGKLIF. The CDR3 DNA follows: TGCGCTCTTGGCACTTTCTTCCTCCCACTGGTTTTACTGGGGGATACGGGTAAACTCATCTTT.

This clone occurred many times. This may stem from a read error, because a much larger clone lies one nucleotide away. The same CDR3 can be traced to other DNA sequences in this sample. The V and J genes are TRDV1 and TRDJ1, with no clear D. The V gene lost 6 bases and the J gene lost 0 bases, with 17 bases spanning the gap. Germline V gives CDR1 TSWWSYY, CDR2 QGS. This CDR3 spans 16 amino acids. CDR3 DNA: TGTGCTCTTGGCATCGAACAGCCCGCATACACCGATAAACTCATCTTT. Encoded protein: CALGIEQPAYTDKLIF.

This clone has a count of ten or more. This chain connects TRDV1 to TRDJ1; 7 bases agree with TRDD3. Trimming at V came to 1 base and at J to 2 bases, leaving 25 bases not matched to a gene. Germline V gives CDR1 TSWWSYY, CDR2 QGS. The CDR3 is 22 amino acids. The CDR3 bases are TGTGCTCTTGGGGAACAGGCCTACGCTGGTGCTTTAGTAGCGGGGGATACCGATAAACTCATCTTT. This codes for CALGEQAYAGALVAGDTDKLIF.

This clone has only a few counts. The protein held in TCRdb is that of a much larger clone and does not match this DNA's translation at residue 22, likely because of a read error; the protein shown is translated from the DNA. CDR3 region: CALGSHPPPLGLGICEHTDKLTF. CDR3 sequence (DNA): TGTGCTCTTGGGTCACATCCTCCCCCCCTGGGCTTGGGGATATGCGAACACACCGATAAACTCACCTTT. The J segment was not called; the V segment is TRDV1; the table's TRDD3 call for D was not verified on the DNA. This CDR3 region has 23 residues. Per germline, CDR1 TSWWSYY and CDR2 QGS.

The table lists this clone with many counts. This chain links TRDV1 with TRDJ1; TRDD3 matches 11 bases. CDR3 length equals 23 residues. Trimming took 0 bases from V and 2 from J; bases not matched to a gene: 23. CDR1 is TSWWSYY, CDR2 QGS, per germline. CDR3 nucleotide sequence: TGTGCTCTTGGGGAACTTTTCTGGTACTGGGGGATAATGCCCTCAACCCGAACCGATAAACTCATCTTT. Its translation: CALGELFWYWGIMPSTRTDKLIF.